Each of the 10 T cell receptor beta chains below was sequenced from the same sample in a study of shared clonotypes between healthy human individuals. Assay used: immunoSEQ multiplex PCR; TCRdb lists only in-frame clones, some missing. The sample has under 2,500,000 clones; under 97% are singletons. Sequencing was carried out using naive CD4+ T cells sorted from blood. Subset of the sample: CD45RA+ positively selected. All receptors come from a man aged 18 to 29 in good health.

The chain joins TRBV9 to TRBJ1-3; D perhaps matches TRBD1 (5 bases). Germline-derived CDR1 and CDR2 are SGDLS and YYNGEE. Trimming pared 2 bases from V and 0 bases from J, leaving 12 bases between. The CDR3 runs to 16 residues. CDR3 sequence reads: CASSVGPTSSGNTIYF. The CDR3 coding sequence is TGTGCCAGCAGCGTGGGACCGACGAGCTCTGGAAACACCATATATTTT.

This chain links TRBV18 with TRBJ2-7, with 7 bases fitting TRBD1. The CDR3 sequence is 15 residues long. V lost 2 bases, J lost 3 bases, and 7 bases stayed unmatched. Germline lookup yields CDR1 KGHSH and CDR2 LQKENI. In DNA form, the CDR3 reads TGTGCCAGCTCACCAAACCGGGACAGCTACTACGAGCAGTACTTC. Translation: CASSPNRDSYYEQYF.

V usage is TRBV5-4 and J usage is TRBJ2-7; tentative D call: TRBD1 (5 bases). The CDR3 is 15 amino acids. Between the trimmed V and J ends, which lost 4 bases and 1 base, there was a span of 15 bases. Germline CDR1 SGHNT, CDR2 YYREEE (reference sequence). This chain's CDR3 is CASSPDSLQSYEQYF. DNA for the CDR3: TGTGCCAGCAGCCCCGACAGCCTTCAGTCCTACGAGCAGTACTTC.

The V and J genes are TRBV6-1 and TRBJ1-5; D might be TRBD1 (5 bases). V was clipped by 7 bases and J by 5 bases, with 15 bases between them. This CDR3 spans 14 amino acids. Germline V CDR1 and CDR2: MNHNS, SASEGT. In nucleotides, the CDR3 is TGTGCCAGCACACGGGACGTGGGCCATCAGCCCCAGCATTTT. Protein product: CASTRDVGHQPQHF.

This chain connects TRBV19 to TRBJ1-6; D gene unclear. In germline, CDR1 is LNHDA, CDR2 SQIVND (reference sequence). The CDR3 consists of 16 residues. V lost 5 bases to trimming and J lost 0 bases, with 11 bases between them. The CDR3 coding sequence is TGTGCCAGTAGTCAACTCACAAGCTCCTATAATTCACCCCTCCACTTT. Its protein product is CASSQLTSSYNSPLHF.

This chain uses TRBV29-1 with TRBJ2-3, with 8 bases aligning to TRBD1. Germline-derived CDR1 and CDR2 are SQVTM and ANQGSEA. The CDR3 consists of 13 residues. With V trimmed by 5 bases and J by 3 bases, 4 bases remained unmatched. The chain's CDR3 is CSVTRTGTDTQYF. In DNA, the CDR3 is TGCAGCGTTACACGGACAGGGACAGATACGCAGTATTTT.

The CDR3 loop is CSVARRTGDNQPQHF. The DNA of the CDR3 is TGCAGCGTTGCCCGACGGACAGGGGACAATCAGCCCCAGCATTTT. The chain uses TRBV29-1 and TRBJ1-5; 9 bases match TRBD1. CDR1 is SQVTM, CDR2 ANQGSEA, per germline. The CDR3 has 15 residues. Germline trimming cut 4 bases from V and 3 bases from J; bases unmatched to any gene: 7. Filled out from reference TRBV29-1 and TRBJ1-5, the complete variable domain reads SAVISQKPSRDICQRGTSLTIQCQVDSQVTMMFWYRQQPGQSLTLIATANQGSEATYESGFVIDKFPISRPNLTFSTLTVSNMSPEDSSIYLCSVARRTGDNQPQHFGDGTRLSIL.

Comments on this clone: Other DNA sequences of this sample code for an identical CDR3. The genes are TRBV5-1 and TRBJ2-3, with a tentative D call TRBD1 (5 bases). V shed 1 base and J shed 3 bases, with 6 bases lying between them. CDR1 is SGHRS and CDR2 is YFSETQ in the germline V gene. The CDR3 spans 13 residues. CDR3 amino acids: CASSLPGTDTQYF. DNA of the CDR3: TGCGCCAGCAGCTTGCCAGGGACAGATACGCAGTATTTT.

V gene TRBV9 combines with J gene TRBJ1-3; 8 nucleotides align to TRBD1. The CDR3 length is 16 residues. After removal of 3 bases from V and 4 bases from J, the junction contained 9 bases not matched to a gene. Germline lookup yields CDR1 SGDLS and CDR2 YYNGEE. The CDR3 spells CASSALQGAGGNTIYF. The CDR3 DNA is TGTGCCAGCAGCGCCTTGCAGGGGGCAGGAGGAAACACCATATATTTT.

As to this clone: This may be a read error: a much more frequent sequence differs by one nucleotide. The rearrangement joins TRBV7-8 to TRBJ2-7; D may be TRBD2 (6 bases). This CDR3 spans 13 amino acids. V lost 2 bases, J lost 2 bases, and 7 bases lay in between. Germline CDR1 reads SGHVS; CDR2 reads FQNEAQ. The CDR3 is CASSLPGAYEQYF. CDR3 nucleotide sequence: TGTGCCAGCAGCTTACCGGGGGCCTACGAGCAGTACTTC.